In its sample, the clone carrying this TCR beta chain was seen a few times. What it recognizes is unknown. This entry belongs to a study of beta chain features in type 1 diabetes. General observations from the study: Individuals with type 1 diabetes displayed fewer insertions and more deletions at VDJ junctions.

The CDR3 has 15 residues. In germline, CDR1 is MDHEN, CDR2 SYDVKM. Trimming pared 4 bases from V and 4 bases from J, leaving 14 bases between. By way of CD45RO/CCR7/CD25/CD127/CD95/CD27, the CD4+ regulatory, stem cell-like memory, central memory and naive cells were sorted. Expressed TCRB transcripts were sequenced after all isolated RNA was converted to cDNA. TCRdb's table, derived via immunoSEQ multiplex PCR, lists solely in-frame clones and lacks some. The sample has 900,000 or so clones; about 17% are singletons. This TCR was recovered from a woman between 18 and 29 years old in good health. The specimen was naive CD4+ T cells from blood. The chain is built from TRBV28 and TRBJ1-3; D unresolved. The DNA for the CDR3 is TGTGCCAGCAGTTCTGGGGTATATTACGGAAACACCATATATTTT. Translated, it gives CASSSGVYYGNTIYF.